Listed below are T cell receptor beta chains from one sample, sequenced in a study of OX40 agonist ivuxolimab in advanced cancers. The data were produced by immunoSEQ multiplex PCR, yet TCRdb's version contains in-frame clones alone and is incomplete. This table has about 68,000 clones, 85% appearing once. The source material was CD4+ or CD8+ T cells sorted from blood, sampled in a trial of the OX40 agonist ivuxolimab. The receptor source for this set is an adult with an advanced solid tumor such as melanoma, head and neck, liver or kidney cancer. Both conserved end residues are part of each CDR3. A D gene is named only where the DNA matches it firmly. Part of the rows lack a size; the others show once, few, many or a class for expanded clones.

>TRBJ2-3|TRBV10-3|NA|NA
TGTGCCATCAGTGAGGTCCCGGGCACAGATACGCAGTATTTT
CAISEVPGTDTQYF
>TRBJ1-2|TRBV19|NA|NA
TGTGCCAGTAACAGAGGACGGAACTATGGCTACACCTTC
CASNRGRNYGYTF
>TRBJ1-1|TRBV19|NA|NA
TGTGCCAGCGGGGTCACTGAAGCTTTCTTT
CASGVTEAFF
>TRBJ2-5|TRBV7-2|NA|NA
TGTGCCAGCAGCTCCGGACTACCAATGGGGGAGACCCAGTACTTC
CASSSGLPMGETQYF
>TRBJ2-1|TRBV14|TRBD2|NA
TGTGCCACTTCCGGAGTGGGGAGGGATGAGCAGTTCTTC
CATSGVGRDEQFF
>TRBJ1-1|TRBV7-2|NA|few
TGTGCCAGCAGCTTAGTGGGGGTAACTGAAGCTTTCTTT
CASSLVGVTEAFF
>TRBJ2-2|TRBV25-1|TRBD2|NA
TGTGCCAGCACGTGGACCGGGACTAGCGGGGTTGGGGAGCTGTTTTTT
CASTWTGTSGVGELFF
>TRBJ1-1|TRBV7-2|NA|NA
TGTGCCAGCGGTAATCGAGGGGGAACGGATGAAGCTTTCTTT
CASGNRGGTDEAFF
>TRBJ2-7|TRBV19|NA|NA
TGTGCCAGTAGTATAGTCGGCTACGAGCAGTACTTC
CASSIVGYEQYF
>TRBJ2-3|TRBV11-3|NA|once
TGTGCCAGCAGCTACGCGTACGCTACAGATACGCAGTATTTT
CASSYAYATDTQYF
>TRBJ2-5|TRBV4-3|NA|few
TGCGCCAGCAGCCAAAGGAGGGCCCAAGAGACCCAGTACTTC
CASSQRRAQETQYF
>TRBJ1-2|TRBV4-3|NA|NA
TGCGCCAGCAGCCCCTCTCGGGAGGATGGCTACACCTTC
CASSPSREDGYTF
>TRBJ1-3|TRBV2|NA|NA
TGTGCCAGCAGTGAAGCAGCAGGCGGGGGAAACACCATATATTTT
CASSEAAGGGNTIYF
>TRBJ2-7|TRBV15|TRBD1|NA
TGTGCCACCAGCAGCGGAAGGGGGCCCGGGGTACTCGAGCAGTACTTC
CATSSGRGPGVLEQYF
>TRBJ1-2|TRBV6-1|TRBD1|NA
TGTGCCAGCAGTGAAGTTATCGCAGGGGGAGGCTATGGCTACACCTTC
CASSEVIAGGGYGYTF
>TRBJ1-6|TRBV7-9|TRBD1|once
TGTGCCAGCAGCCAGGGACAGACTAACTCACCCCTCCACTTT
CASSQGQTNSPLHF
>TRBJ1-2|TRBV6-5|NA|NA
TGTGCCAGCAGCCTCGGGCCCGGCGGTTATGGCTACACCTTC
CASSLGPGGYGYTF
>TRBJ2-2|TRBV19|NA|NA
TGTGCCAGTAGTATAGGCCAGCACACCGGGGAGCTGTTTTTT
CASSIGQHTGELFF
>TRBJ1-1|TRBV10-3|NA|NA
TGTGCCATTCGTGTCGGGGGGTCCTTGAACACTGAAGCTTTCTTT
CAIRVGGSLNTEAFF
>TRBJ2-5|TRBV7-6|TRBD2|NA
TGTGCCAGCAGCTTAGTTTCTAGCGGGGCGGCTAGGGAGACCCAGTACTTC
CASSLVSSGAARETQYF
>TRBJ2-4|TRBV6-1|NA|NA
TGTGCCAGCACCGCGGGACATCGGCGGGAAAACATTCAGTACTTC
CASTAGHRRENIQYF
>TRBJ2-2|TRBV6-6|NA|NA
TGTGCCGTGGGCGGGGAATCCACCGGGGAGCTGTTTTTT
CAVGGESTGELFF
>TRBJ2-2|TRBV9|TRBD2|NA
TGTGCCAGCAGCTCACGAGCGGGGGGGCCTTCCGCCGGGGAGCTGTTTTTT
CASSSRAGGPSAGELFF
>TRBJ1-4|TRBV5-1|NA|NA
TGCGCCAGCAGCTTGGATGGGGACCTTAATGAAAAACTGTTTTTT
CASSLDGDLNEKLFF
>TRBJ1-4|TRBV6-5|NA|NA
TGTGCCAGCAGTAGAGAAAACCAAGAAAAACTGTTTTTT
CASSRENQEKLFF
>TRBJ2-1|TRBV12-5|NA|NA
TGTGCTAGTGGTTTGGTAATAGGGAGCTCCTACAATGAGCAGTTCTTC
CASGLVIGSSYNEQFF
>TRBJ2-5|TRBV6-1|NA|medium-sized
TGTGCCAGCAGTGAAGCGCAGGGCCAAGAGACCCAGTACTTC
CASSEAQGQETQYF
>TRBJ1-1|TRBV6-4|NA|NA
TGTGCCAGCAGTGAGCAACAGGAGGGCACTGAAGCTTTCTTT
CASSEQQEGTEAFF
>TRBJ2-3|TRBV15|NA|NA
TGTGCCACCAGCTCGTCGCGGGGCCTCATGGCGCAGTATTTT
CATSSSRGLMAQYF
>TRBJ1-2|TRBV19|NA|NA
TGTGCCAGTAGTCCTGACACAGGGACTTTATTTAATGGCTACACCTTC
CASSPDTGTLFNGYTF
>TRBJ2-1|TRBV9|NA|NA
TGTGCCAGCAGCTTTCCCGGTAGGGGTTACAATGAGCAGTTCTTC
CASSFPGRGYNEQFF
>TRBJ1-3|TRBV2|NA|NA
TGTGCCAGCACTCGACAGTCCGGATCGGGAAACACCATATATTTT
CASTRQSGSGNTIYF
>TRBJ1-6|TRBV4-1|TRBD1|few
TGCGCCAGCAGCCAACAGGGACAGGGAAACCCTAATTCACCCCTCCACTTT
CASSQQGQGNPNSPLHF
>TRBJ1-2|TRBV7-9|TRBD1|NA
TGTGCCAGCAGCTTATTGGGGGATTATTCCGGGACAGGAGGCGGCTACACCTTC
CASSLLGDYSGTGGGYTF
>TRBJ2-7|TRBV19|NA|NA
TGTGCCAGTAGTCAAAGTGGCGAGCAGTACTTC
CASSQSGEQYF
>TRBJ2-2|TRBV18|TRBD1|NA
TGTGCCAGCTCACCACCGGGACAGAGCGATACCGGGGAGCTGTTTTTT
CASSPPGQSDTGELFF
>TRBJ1-2|TRBV7-2|TRBD1|NA
TGTGCCAGCAGCTTAGATCACACAGGGGGCGCTTTATATGGCTACACCTTC
CASSLDHTGGALYGYTF
>TRBJ1-4|TRBV18|NA|once
TGTGCCAGCTCACCGTCAGGACCTCCGGAAAAACTGTTTTTT
CASSPSGPPEKLFF
>TRBJ1-3|TRBV4-1|NA|NA
TGCGCCAGCAGCCAAGATCGGGCCGGGACTGGTGGAAACACCATATATTTT
CASSQDRAGTGGNTIYF
>TRBJ1-1|TRBV5-4|NA|NA
TGTGCCAGCAGCGAATACCGGGCCCCTGAAGCTTTCTTT
CASSEYRAPEAFF
>TRBJ1-1|TRBV6-6|TRBD1|NA
TGTGCCAGCAGATCGACAGGGGGCTCGTATGAAGCTTTCTTT
CASRSTGGSYEAFF
>TRBJ2-7|TRBV7-2|TRBD2|NA
TGTGCCAGCAGCACCCTAGCGGGGGGCTACGAGCAGTACTTC
CASSTLAGGYEQYF
>TRBJ2-7|TRBV6-1|TRBD2|once
TGTGCCAGCAGTGGAGCGGGGGCCAACCTAGGGTACGAGCAGTACTTC
CASSGAGANLGYEQYF
>TRBJ1-1|TRBV7-9|NA|NA
TGTGCCAGCAGCCTTTCGGGGGCGCTAAGGGGGAAAGGGGCTTTCTTT
CASSLSGALRGKGAFF
>TRBJ1-4|TRBV27|NA|NA
TGTGCCAGCAGAGATGAGGGAACAACTAATGAAAAACTGTTTTTT
CASRDEGTTNEKLFF
>TRBJ1-2|TRBV5-1|TRBD1|NA
TGCGCCAGCAGCTTGGTTCGGCAGGGGGCCGGTGGCTACACCTTC
CASSLVRQGAGGYTF
>TRBJ2-1|TRBV9|TRBD2|NA
TGTGCCAGCAGCACCCGGGGGGGGGATAGCTCCTACAATGAGCAGTTCTTC
CASSTRGGDSSYNEQFF
>TRBJ1-4|TRBV4-3|TRBD1|NA
TGCGCCAGCAGCTCTGACAGGGGGGGTGAAAAACTGTTTTTT
CASSSDRGGEKLFF
>TRBJ1-6|TRBV18|NA|NA
TGTGCCAGCTCACCATCCGGGGCCCTAAATTCACCCCTCCACTTT
CASSPSGALNSPLHF
>TRBJ2-7|TRBV30|TRBD2|NA
TGTGCCTGGAGCCCCCCCCCGCTAGCGGGGGCCTACTCCTACGAGCAGTACTTC
CAWSPPPLAGAYSYEQYF
>TRBJ2-7|TRBV15|NA|NA
TGTGCCACCAGCAGAGATCCTAGCGTATACGAGCAGTACTTC
CATSRDPSVYEQYF
>TRBJ2-1|TRBV11-2|NA|once
TGTGCCAGCAGCCAGGGATACAACAATGAGCAGTTCTTC
CASSQGYNNEQFF
>TRBJ1-5|TRBV2|TRBD1|NA
TGTGCCAGCAGTGTTGCAGGGGGAAATCAGCCCCAGCATTTT
CASSVAGGNQPQHF